This is a list of T cell receptor beta chains from one sample in a study of T-cell memory formation after mild COVID-19. TCRdb used MiXCR to reprocess the 5' RACE reads, holding one entry per CDR3 protein. This sample has about 430,000 distinct CDR3 sequences, with around 24% found just once. Sample: PBMCs or a T cell subset sorted from them (not recorded which). All receptors come from an adult woman who had mild COVID-19 (a few samples of this study predate the infection). Cell type and time point are not known. CDR3s include the opening cysteine and the closing phenylalanine or tryptophan. D genes are given only for firm matches. Size is omitted from some rows. Given values are once, few, many or a class for expanded clones.

d_gene: TRBD1
v_gene: TRBV28
abundance: few
j_gene: TRBJ2-7
CDR3nt: TGTGCCAGCAGTTCCCGACAGGGAGAGTACGAGCAGTACTTC
CDR3aa: CASSSRQGEYEQYF

d_gene: -
v_gene: TRBV12-3/TRBV12-4
abundance: few
j_gene: TRBJ2-5
CDR3nt: TGTGCCAGCAGTTCGGGGGGCGCGGGCCCCTCGGAAGAGACCCAGTACTTC
CDR3aa: CASSSGGAGPSEETQYF

d_gene: -
v_gene: TRBV5-6
abundance: few
j_gene: TRBJ1-2
CDR3nt: TGTGCCAGCAGCTTGGCGGCAGGAGATCACTATGGCTACACCTTC
CDR3aa: CASSLAAGDHYGYTF

d_gene: TRBD2
v_gene: TRBV7-3
abundance: few
j_gene: TRBJ2-5
CDR3nt: TGTGCCAGCAGCCCGGCTCCCGGGACTAGCGGGAGGGCAGAGACCCAGTACTTC
CDR3aa: CASSPAPGTSGRAETQYF

d_gene: -
v_gene: TRBV20-1
abundance: -
j_gene: TRBJ1-5
CDR3nt: TGCAGTGCTAGGAGGGAGGGAGGCAATCAGCCCCAGCATTTT
CDR3aa: CSARREGGNQPQHF

d_gene: TRBD1
v_gene: TRBV30
abundance: once
j_gene: TRBJ2-1
CDR3nt: TGTGCCTGGAGACGGGACAGGGGGATCTTC
CDR3aa: CAWRRDRGIF

d_gene: -
v_gene: TRBV18
abundance: -
j_gene: TRBJ2-5
CDR3nt: TGTGCCAGCTCACCATTGAGGGCCGGGGAGACCCAGTACTTC
CDR3aa: CASSPLRAGETQYF

d_gene: TRBD1
v_gene: TRBV7-8
abundance: few
j_gene: TRBJ1-5
CDR3nt: TGTGCCAGCGGGACAGGGTATCAGCCCCAGCATTTT
CDR3aa: CASGTGYQPQHF

d_gene: -
v_gene: TRBV7-8
abundance: few
j_gene: TRBJ2-7
CDR3nt: TGTGCCAGCAGTCCCGTAGGGGGACTCCTCTTCTACGAGCAGTACTTC
CDR3aa: CASSPVGGLLFYEQYF

d_gene: -
v_gene: TRBV6-6
abundance: -
j_gene: TRBJ2-4
CDR3nt: TGTGCCAGCAGGGGGAACGGGTTCGACATTCAGTACTTC
CDR3aa: CASRGNGFDIQYF

d_gene: -
v_gene: TRBV4-1
abundance: -
j_gene: TRBJ2-7
CDR3nt: TGCGCCAGCAGCCAAGGGGACATCTCCCGACACCCTTACGAGCAGTACTTC
CDR3aa: CASSQGDISRHPYEQYF

d_gene: -
v_gene: TRBV21-1
abundance: once
j_gene: TRBJ1-4
CDR3nt: TGTGCCAGCAGCTATAGACAGGGATCGTTTAAACTGTTTTTT
CDR3aa: CASSYRQGSFKLFF

d_gene: -
v_gene: TRBV18
abundance: few
j_gene: TRBJ2-2
CDR3nt: TGTGCCAGCTCACCTACAGGAACCGGCGGGGAGCTGTTTTTT
CDR3aa: CASSPTGTGGELFF

d_gene: -
v_gene: TRBV20-1
abundance: few
j_gene: TRBJ1-2
CDR3nt: TGCAGTGCTAGCCCCGGACAGAACGGCTATGGCTACACCTTC
CDR3aa: CSASPGQNGYGYTF

d_gene: TRBD2
v_gene: TRBV20-1
abundance: once
j_gene: TRBJ2-3
CDR3nt: TGCAGTGCTAGCAGGGGATCGCGGGGGGGCACAGATACGCAGTATTTT
CDR3aa: CSASRGSRGGTDTQYF

d_gene: TRBD2
v_gene: TRBV24-1
abundance: few
j_gene: TRBJ2-7
CDR3nt: TGTGCCACCAGTGCCCTTAGCGGGAGCTCCTACGAGCAGTACTTC
CDR3aa: CATSALSGSSYEQYF

d_gene: TRBD1
v_gene: TRBV4-3
abundance: -
j_gene: TRBJ2-1
CDR3nt: TGCGCCAGCAGCCAGGCAATACGGACAGGGCTCCCCCATGAGCAGTTCTTC
CDR3aa: CASSQAIRTGLPHEQFF

d_gene: -
v_gene: TRBV12-3/TRBV12-4
abundance: many
j_gene: TRBJ2-5
CDR3nt: TGTGCCAGCAGCTTACGTGGGGGAGAGACCCAGTACTTC
CDR3aa: CASSLRGGETQYF

d_gene: -
v_gene: TRBV12-3/TRBV12-4
abundance: many
j_gene: TRBJ2-2
CDR3nt: TGTGCCAGCAGTCCTGACGGAACCGGGGAGCTGTTTTTT
CDR3aa: CASSPDGTGELFF

d_gene: TRBD1
v_gene: TRBV6-5
abundance: -
j_gene: TRBJ2-3
CDR3nt: TGTGCCAGCAAAGCAACAGGGGGTGGTGATACGCAGTATTTT
CDR3aa: CASKATGGGDTQYF

d_gene: TRBD2
v_gene: TRBV24-1
abundance: -
j_gene: TRBJ2-1
CDR3nt: TGTGCCACCAGTGAGGCAACTAGCGACCCCTACAATGAGCAGTTCTTC
CDR3aa: CATSEATSDPYNEQFF

d_gene: -
v_gene: TRBV6-1
abundance: -
j_gene: TRBJ2-1
CDR3nt: TGTGCCACCCGGACGGGTGGGGACAATGAGCAGTTCTTC
CDR3aa: CATRTGGDNEQFF

d_gene: -
v_gene: TRBV30
abundance: -
j_gene: TRBJ1-1
CDR3nt: TGTGCCTGGTTTCGGTTCGGGAACACTGAAGCTTTCTTT
CDR3aa: CAWFRFGNTEAFF

d_gene: TRBD1
v_gene: TRBV24-1
abundance: few
j_gene: TRBJ2-5
CDR3nt: TGTGCCACCAGTAGAACCGGGACAGGGTCGGAGACCCAGTACTTC
CDR3aa: CATSRTGTGSETQYF

d_gene: TRBD2
v_gene: TRBV20-1
abundance: -
j_gene: TRBJ2-3
CDR3nt: TGCAGTGCCATCGGGACTATAGTGGCGCAGTATTTT
CDR3aa: CSAIGTIVAQYF

d_gene: -
v_gene: TRBV25-1
abundance: many
j_gene: TRBJ2-2
CDR3nt: TGTGCCAGCGTCGAACAGAACACCGGGGAGCTGTTTTTT
CDR3aa: CASVEQNTGELFF

d_gene: -
v_gene: TRBV4-1
abundance: -
j_gene: TRBJ1-2
CDR3nt: TGCGCCAGCAGCCAAGATGTCCAGATGAACTATGGCTACACCTTC
CDR3aa: CASSQDVQMNYGYTF

d_gene: TRBD1
v_gene: TRBV5-4
abundance: few
j_gene: TRBJ2-7
CDR3nt: TGTGCCAGCAGCTTGGGGGACAGGCACCACGAGCAGTACTTC
CDR3aa: CASSLGDRHHEQYF

d_gene: TRBD2
v_gene: TRBV6-5
abundance: -
j_gene: TRBJ2-7
CDR3nt: TGTGCCAGCAGTTACCAACGGACTAGCGACTACGAGCAGTACTTC
CDR3aa: CASSYQRTSDYEQYF

d_gene: -
v_gene: TRBV20-1
abundance: -
j_gene: TRBJ2-7
CDR3nt: TGCAGTGCTACCGGCGTGGGGGGACAGATCACCACCTACGAGCAGTACTTC
CDR3aa: CSATGVGGQITTYEQYF

d_gene: -
v_gene: TRBV20-1
abundance: few
j_gene: TRBJ1-2
CDR3nt: TGCAGTGCTAGCGAGACAGGCCTCTATGGCTACACCTTC
CDR3aa: CSASETGLYGYTF

d_gene: -
v_gene: TRBV29-1
abundance: few
j_gene: TRBJ2-7
CDR3nt: TGCAGCGTTGAGACGTGGGACACAAGCTCCTACGAGCAGTACTTC
CDR3aa: CSVETWDTSSYEQYF

d_gene: -
v_gene: TRBV20-1
abundance: -
j_gene: TRBJ1-1
CDR3nt: TGCAGTGCTAGCAGGTCCTATACTGGGGGCACTGAAGCTTTCTTT
CDR3aa: CSASRSYTGGTEAFF

d_gene: -
v_gene: TRBV4-1
abundance: -
j_gene: TRBJ2-3
CDR3nt: TGCGCCAGCAGCCATTTCCTAGGCACAGATACGCAGTATTTT
CDR3aa: CASSHFLGTDTQYF

d_gene: -
v_gene: TRBV11-3
abundance: few
j_gene: TRBJ2-2
CDR3nt: TGTGCCAGCAGCTTAGACTTCGGGGAGCTGTTTTTT
CDR3aa: CASSLDFGELFF

d_gene: -
v_gene: TRBV7-6
abundance: few
j_gene: TRBJ2-5
CDR3nt: TGTGCCAGCAGCCAAGGGCCATTTACTAGCATGGAGACCCAGTACTTC
CDR3aa: CASSQGPFTSMETQYF

d_gene: -
v_gene: TRBV9
abundance: few
j_gene: TRBJ1-6
CDR3nt: TGTGCCAGCAGCACTCGGACCTCCTATAATTCACCCCTCCACTTT
CDR3aa: CASSTRTSYNSPLHF

d_gene: TRBD2
v_gene: TRBV3-1
abundance: few
j_gene: TRBJ2-7
CDR3nt: TGTGCCAGCAGCCAAGATCTGGCGGGGGGGCTCTACGAGCAGTACTTC
CDR3aa: CASSQDLAGGLYEQYF

d_gene: TRBD2
v_gene: TRBV12-3/TRBV12-4
abundance: few
j_gene: TRBJ2-7
CDR3nt: TGTGCCAGCAGTACTAGGGGCGGGAGTTACGAGCAGTACTTC
CDR3aa: CASSTRGGSYEQYF

d_gene: TRBD1
v_gene: TRBV6-5
abundance: -
j_gene: TRBJ2-2
CDR3nt: TGTGCCAGCAGTTACGCCCCAGGGGGTGGAACCGGGGAGCTGTTTTTT
CDR3aa: CASSYAPGGGTGELFF

d_gene: -
v_gene: TRBV7-6
abundance: -
j_gene: TRBJ2-5
CDR3nt: TGTGCCAGCAGCTTCCCGGAGATTGGGACCCAGTACTTC
CDR3aa: CASSFPEIGTQYF

d_gene: TRBD1
v_gene: TRBV5-1
abundance: -
j_gene: TRBJ2-3
CDR3nt: TGCGCCAGCAGCTCTGGACAGGGGCACACAGATACGCAGTATTTT
CDR3aa: CASSSGQGHTDTQYF

d_gene: -
v_gene: TRBV4-1
abundance: -
j_gene: TRBJ1-4
CDR3nt: TGCGCCAGCAGCCAAATCCCCCGGTCTTCAACTAATGAAAAACTGTTTTTT
CDR3aa: CASSQIPRSSTNEKLFF

d_gene: -
v_gene: TRBV3-1
abundance: few
j_gene: TRBJ2-7
CDR3nt: TGTGCCAGCAGCCGAGGAAGTAGCTCCTACGAGCAGTACTTC
CDR3aa: CASSRGSSSYEQYF

d_gene: -
v_gene: TRBV12-3/TRBV12-4
abundance: -
j_gene: TRBJ2-3
CDR3nt: TGTGCCAGCACCCCAGAAGGGCCGGGGGATACGCAGTATTTT
CDR3aa: CASTPEGPGDTQYF

d_gene: TRBD1
v_gene: TRBV11-2
abundance: -
j_gene: TRBJ2-2
CDR3nt: TGTGCCAGCCACAGGGGTCCGAACACCGGGGAGCTGTTTTTT
CDR3aa: CASHRGPNTGELFF

d_gene: TRBD1
v_gene: TRBV2
abundance: -
j_gene: TRBJ1-2
CDR3nt: TGTGCCAGCAGTCCTTCGACAGGGGGCGGATATGGCTACACCTTC
CDR3aa: CASSPSTGGGYGYTF

d_gene: TRBD2
v_gene: TRBV5-6
abundance: once
j_gene: TRBJ2-5
CDR3nt: TGTGCCACAGGAGCGGGGGAAGAGACCCAGTACTTC
CDR3aa: CATGAGEETQYF

d_gene: -
v_gene: TRBV5-1
abundance: few
j_gene: TRBJ2-5
CDR3nt: TGCGCCAGCAACCAGGGGCGTCAAGAGACCCAGTACTTC
CDR3aa: CASNQGRQETQYF

d_gene: TRBD1
v_gene: TRBV19
abundance: -
j_gene: TRBJ2-6
CDR3nt: TGTGCCAGTGGGACAGGGGGTTTTCGCGGGGCCAACGTCCTGACTTTC
CDR3aa: CASGTGGFRGANVLTF

d_gene: -
v_gene: TRBV18
abundance: many
j_gene: TRBJ2-5
CDR3nt: TGTGCCAGCTCACCACCTAGCCAAGAGACCCAGTACTTC
CDR3aa: CASSPPSQETQYF

d_gene: -
v_gene: TRBV12-3/TRBV12-4
abundance: few
j_gene: TRBJ1-2
CDR3nt: TGTGCCAGCAGTTTAGCGCGTCTAGTTTCAGGGTCCAATCGGTATGGCTACACCTTC
CDR3aa: CASSLARLVSGSNRYGYTF

d_gene: -
v_gene: TRBV20-1
abundance: few
j_gene: TRBJ2-2
CDR3nt: TGCAGTGCTAGAGAAACGGGAGTTAAAACCTTGGAGCTGTTTTTT
CDR3aa: CSARETGVKTLELFF

d_gene: -
v_gene: TRBV2
abundance: few
j_gene: TRBJ2-5
CDR3nt: TGTGCCAGCAGTGAAGCCCTGTACCAAGAGACCCAGTACTTC
CDR3aa: CASSEALYQETQYF

d_gene: TRBD1
v_gene: TRBV20-1
abundance: -
j_gene: TRBJ2-3
CDR3nt: TGCAGTGCTAGAAAACAGGGGAACACAGATACGCAGTATTTT
CDR3aa: CSARKQGNTDTQYF